The rows below give T cell receptor beta chains drawn from one sample of a study of beta chain features in type 1 diabetes. Sequencing was performed with immunoSEQ multiplex PCR; in TCRdb, only in-frame clones are kept and a portion is missing. The sample comprises some 700,000 clones, roughly 13% of which are singletons, and 0.022% rests with the top ten. Sequencing used naive CD4+ T cells from blood. These receptor sequences come from a man aged 18-30 years with type 1 diabetes. CDR3s include the opening cysteine and the closing phenylalanine or tryptophan. Fields, in order: D gene, clone size, J gene, V gene, CDR3 protein. The D gene is left open where the match is weak. For some rows the clone size is stated as once, few or many, or as a class when expanded; others skip it.

d_gene: TRBD2; abundance: -; j_gene: TRBJ2-2; v_gene: TRBV4-1; CDR3aa: CASSQTSGGYTGELFF
d_gene: -; abundance: few; j_gene: TRBJ2-5; v_gene: TRBV18; CDR3aa: CASSPLRGNQETQYF
d_gene: -; abundance: -; j_gene: TRBJ2-7; v_gene: TRBV30; CDR3aa: CAWSVFRTEQYF
d_gene: TRBD2; abundance: -; j_gene: TRBJ2-3; v_gene: TRBV2; CDR3aa: CAGRLSGGAGDTQYF
d_gene: -; abundance: few; j_gene: TRBJ2-5; v_gene: TRBV11-1; CDR3aa: CASSKRETQYF
d_gene: -; abundance: -; j_gene: TRBJ1-3; v_gene: TRBV6-5; CDR3aa: CASSFGNSGNTIYF
d_gene: TRBD1; abundance: few; j_gene: TRBJ2-7; v_gene: TRBV5-1; CDR3aa: CASSLAGGLSYEQYF
d_gene: -; abundance: -; j_gene: TRBJ1-2; v_gene: TRBV5-1; CDR3aa: CASRTTGLTEYGYTF
d_gene: TRBD2; abundance: -; j_gene: TRBJ2-5; v_gene: TRBV30; CDR3aa: CASGRSGAQYF
d_gene: -; abundance: few; j_gene: TRBJ1-1; v_gene: TRBV5-1; CDR3aa: CASSFRENTEAFF
d_gene: -; abundance: few; j_gene: TRBJ2-6; v_gene: TRBV5-1; CDR3aa: CASSLPEGAGANVLTF
d_gene: TRBD1; abundance: -; j_gene: TRBJ1-1; v_gene: TRBV7-6; CDR3aa: CASSLGVAQGATEAFF
d_gene: TRBD2; abundance: -; j_gene: TRBJ2-3; v_gene: TRBV10-3; CDR3aa: CAALAGGQVRTDTQYF
d_gene: -; abundance: -; j_gene: TRBJ2-1; v_gene: TRBV11-2; CDR3aa: CASSLEPQSNEQFF
d_gene: -; abundance: -; j_gene: TRBJ2-1; v_gene: TRBV9; CDR3aa: CASSVAGAFEQFF
d_gene: -; abundance: -; j_gene: TRBJ1-2; v_gene: TRBV20-1; CDR3aa: CSSGRGGYTF
d_gene: TRBD1; abundance: few; j_gene: TRBJ2-7; v_gene: TRBV7-6; CDR3aa: CASSLGLGTGGYEQYF
d_gene: -; abundance: -; j_gene: TRBJ2-3; v_gene: TRBV7-3; CDR3aa: CASSPNVDRIADTQYF
d_gene: TRBD1; abundance: -; j_gene: TRBJ2-2; v_gene: TRBV6-5; CDR3aa: CASSRTGGTGELFF
d_gene: -; abundance: few; j_gene: TRBJ2-5; v_gene: TRBV10-2; CDR3aa: CASSEWTEGTQYF
d_gene: -; abundance: few; j_gene: TRBJ1-3; v_gene: TRBV29-1; CDR3aa: CSVSQFSGNTIYF
d_gene: -; abundance: few; j_gene: TRBJ1-6; v_gene: TRBV6-5; CDR3aa: CASKKGVSPLHF
d_gene: -; abundance: -; j_gene: TRBJ2-2; v_gene: TRBV9; CDR3aa: CASSAFDRTNTGELFF
d_gene: TRBD1; abundance: -; j_gene: TRBJ2-3; v_gene: TRBV7-2; CDR3aa: CASSPTGTGGSDTQYF
d_gene: -; abundance: -; j_gene: TRBJ1-2; v_gene: TRBV30; CDR3aa: CAWRRVSFYGYTF
d_gene: -; abundance: -; j_gene: TRBJ2-7; v_gene: TRBV29-1; CDR3aa: CSVGESPYEQYF
d_gene: TRBD1; abundance: few; j_gene: TRBJ2-7; v_gene: TRBV5-1; CDR3aa: CASSPGTGGNPEQYF